This TCR beta chain was identified during a study of PD-L1 blockade in urothelial cancer. Study overall: Atezolizumab, begun by patients in the mid-2010s, was given at 1,200 mg intravenously every 3 weeks. Blood was evaluated 3 weeks (second dose) and 6 weeks after therapy began.

Produced via immunoSEQ multiplex PCR; TCRdb's table is partial and in-frame only. Counted here are more than 50,000 clones, over 70% occurring once; the ten biggest clones make up about 4.5%. With V trimmed by 0 bases and J by 7 bases, 4 bases remained unmatched. The CDR3 totals 15 residues. CDR1 and CDR2 (germline): SGHRS, YFSETQ. This chain joins TRBV5-1 and TRBJ2-1; TRBD2 aligns across 10 bases. The sample in question was PBMCs, obtained around atezolizumab (anti-PD-L1) treatment. The receptor comes from a man in his sixties or seventies with urothelial cancer. Written as DNA, the CDR3 is TGCGCCAGCAGCTTGGAGGGACTAGCGAATAATGAGCAGTTCTTC. This codes for CASSLEGLANNEQFF.